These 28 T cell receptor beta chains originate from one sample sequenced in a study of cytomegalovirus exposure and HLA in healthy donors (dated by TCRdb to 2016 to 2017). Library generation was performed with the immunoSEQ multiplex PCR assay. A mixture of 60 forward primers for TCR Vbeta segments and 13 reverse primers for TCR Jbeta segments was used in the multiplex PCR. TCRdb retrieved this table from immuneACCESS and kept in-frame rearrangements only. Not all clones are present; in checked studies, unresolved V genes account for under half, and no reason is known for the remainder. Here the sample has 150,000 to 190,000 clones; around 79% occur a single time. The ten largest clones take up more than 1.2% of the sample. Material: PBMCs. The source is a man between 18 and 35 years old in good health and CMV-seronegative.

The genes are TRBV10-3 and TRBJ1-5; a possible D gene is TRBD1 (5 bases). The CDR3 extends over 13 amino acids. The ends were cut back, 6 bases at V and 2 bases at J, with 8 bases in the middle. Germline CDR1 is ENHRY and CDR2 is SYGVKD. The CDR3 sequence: CAISQGGNQPQHF. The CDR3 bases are TGTGCCATCAGCCAGGGTGGCAATCAGCCCCAGCATTTT.

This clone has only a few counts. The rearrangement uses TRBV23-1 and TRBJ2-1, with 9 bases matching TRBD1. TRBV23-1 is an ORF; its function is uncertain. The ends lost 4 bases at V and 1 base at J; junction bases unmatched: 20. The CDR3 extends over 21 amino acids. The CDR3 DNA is TGCGCCAGCAGTCCCATAGGGACAGGGAGTAAATCGAAGAAGTCCTACAATGAGCAGTTCTTC. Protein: CASSPIGTGSKSKKSYNEQFF.

CDR3 region: CASSYSPTRSYEQYF. The CDR3 DNA sequence: TGTGCCAGCAGTTACTCCCCTACCCGGAGCTACGAGCAGTACTTC. The chain couples TRBV6-5 to TRBJ2-7, with no clear D. V was shortened by 0 bases and J by 3 bases, with 12 bases between the two germline ends. Germline CDR1 MNHEY, CDR2 SVGAGI. The CDR3 extends over 15 amino acids.

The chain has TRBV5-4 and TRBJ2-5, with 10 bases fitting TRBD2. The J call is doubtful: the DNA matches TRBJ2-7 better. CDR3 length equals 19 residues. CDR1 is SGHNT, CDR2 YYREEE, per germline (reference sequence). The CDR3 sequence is CASSQTRRTSGWTADEQYF. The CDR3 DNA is TGTGCCAGCAGCCAGACTAGAAGGACTAGCGGATGGACAGCGGACGAGCAGTACTTC.

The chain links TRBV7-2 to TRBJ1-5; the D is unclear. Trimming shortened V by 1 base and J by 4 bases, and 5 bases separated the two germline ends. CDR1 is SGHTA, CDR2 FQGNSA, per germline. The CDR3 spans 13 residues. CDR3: CASSLERNQPQHF. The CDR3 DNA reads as TGTGCCAGCAGCTTAGAGCGGAATCAGCCCCAGCATTTT.

The CDR3 loop is CASSPQAGITDTQYF. The CDR3 DNA follows: TGTGCCAGCAGCCCTCAGGCGGGGATCACAGATACGCAGTATTTT. The rearrangement uses TRBV7-2 and TRBJ2-3; possibly TRBD2 for D (6 bases). CDR1 is SGHTA, CDR2 FQGNSA, per germline. The CDR3 extends over 15 amino acids. V lost 5 bases and J 2 bases, leaving 14 bases between the germline ends.

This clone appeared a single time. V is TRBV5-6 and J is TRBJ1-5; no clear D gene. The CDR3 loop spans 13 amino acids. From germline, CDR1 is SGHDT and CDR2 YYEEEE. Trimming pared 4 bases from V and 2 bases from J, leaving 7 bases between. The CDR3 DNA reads TGTGCCAGCAGCCCTCGGGGCAATCAGCCCCAGCATTTT. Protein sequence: CASSPRGNQPQHF.

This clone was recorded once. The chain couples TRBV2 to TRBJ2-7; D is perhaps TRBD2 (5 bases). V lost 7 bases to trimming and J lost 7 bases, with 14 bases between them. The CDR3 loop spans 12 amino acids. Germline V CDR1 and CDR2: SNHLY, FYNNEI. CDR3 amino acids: CASTWESEEQYF. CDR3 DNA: TGTGCCAGCACGTGGGAGTCGGAAGAGCAGTACTTC.

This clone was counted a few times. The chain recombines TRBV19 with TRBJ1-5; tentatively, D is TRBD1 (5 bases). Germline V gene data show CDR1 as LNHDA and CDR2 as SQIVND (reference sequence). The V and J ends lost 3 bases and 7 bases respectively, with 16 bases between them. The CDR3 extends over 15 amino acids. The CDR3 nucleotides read TGTGCCAGTAGTATTGAGGGCGGGGGGTGGCAGCCCCAGCATTTT. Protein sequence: CASSIEGGGWQPQHF.

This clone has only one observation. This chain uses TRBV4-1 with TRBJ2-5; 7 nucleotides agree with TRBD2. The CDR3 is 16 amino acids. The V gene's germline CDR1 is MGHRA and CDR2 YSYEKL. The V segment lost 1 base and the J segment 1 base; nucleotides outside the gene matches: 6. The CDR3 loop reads CASSQGWGRGQETQYF. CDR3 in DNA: TGCGCCAGCAGCCAAGGATGGGGGAGGGGCCAAGAGACCCAGTACTTC.

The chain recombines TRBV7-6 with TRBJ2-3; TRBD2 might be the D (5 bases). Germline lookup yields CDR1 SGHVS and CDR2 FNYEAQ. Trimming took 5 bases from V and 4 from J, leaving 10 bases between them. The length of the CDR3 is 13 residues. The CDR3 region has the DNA TGTGCCAGCAGCCCGGACTTTCCAGATACGCAGTATTTT. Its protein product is CASSPDFPDTQYF.

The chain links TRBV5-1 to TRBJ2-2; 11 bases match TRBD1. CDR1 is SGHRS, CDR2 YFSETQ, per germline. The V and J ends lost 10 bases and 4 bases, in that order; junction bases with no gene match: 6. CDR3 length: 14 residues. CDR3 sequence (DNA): TGCGCCGGCCGGACAGGGGGCGGCACCGGGGAGCTGTTTTTT. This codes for CAGRTGGGTGELFF.

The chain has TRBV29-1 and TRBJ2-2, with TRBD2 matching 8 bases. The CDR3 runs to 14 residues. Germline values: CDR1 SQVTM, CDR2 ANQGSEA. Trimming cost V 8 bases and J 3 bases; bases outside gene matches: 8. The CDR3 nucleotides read TGCAGCTCGGGGGAAGCGGGGGACACCGGGGAGCTGTTTTTT. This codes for CSSGEAGDTGELFF.

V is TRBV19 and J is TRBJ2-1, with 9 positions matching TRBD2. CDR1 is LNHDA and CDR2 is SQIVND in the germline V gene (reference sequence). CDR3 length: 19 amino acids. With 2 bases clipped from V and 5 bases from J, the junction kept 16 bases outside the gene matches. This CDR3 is CASSIQGLATHKPDNEQFF. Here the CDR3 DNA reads TGTGCCAGTAGTATACAGGGACTAGCCACCCACAAGCCAGACAATGAGCAGTTCTTC.

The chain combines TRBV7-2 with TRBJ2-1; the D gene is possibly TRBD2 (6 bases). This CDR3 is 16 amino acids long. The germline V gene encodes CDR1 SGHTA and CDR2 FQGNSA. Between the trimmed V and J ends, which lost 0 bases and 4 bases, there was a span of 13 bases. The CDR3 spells CASSLARGWSYNEQFF. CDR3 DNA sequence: TGTGCCAGCAGCTTAGCGCGGGGATGGTCGTACAATGAGCAGTTCTTC.

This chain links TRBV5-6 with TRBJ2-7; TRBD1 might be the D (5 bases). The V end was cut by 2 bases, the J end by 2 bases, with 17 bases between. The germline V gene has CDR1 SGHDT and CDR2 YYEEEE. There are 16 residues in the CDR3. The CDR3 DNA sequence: TGTGCCAGCAGCTTTCGGGTGGGTGGACAAGCCTACGAGCAGTACTTC. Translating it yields CASSFRVGGQAYEQYF.

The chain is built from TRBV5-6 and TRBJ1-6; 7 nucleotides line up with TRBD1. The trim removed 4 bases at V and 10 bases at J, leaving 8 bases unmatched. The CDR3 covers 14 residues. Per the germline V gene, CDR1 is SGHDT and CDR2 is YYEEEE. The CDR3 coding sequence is TGTGCCAGCAGCCTGGGACAGATGGGATCACCCCTCCACTTT. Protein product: CASSLGQMGSPLHF.

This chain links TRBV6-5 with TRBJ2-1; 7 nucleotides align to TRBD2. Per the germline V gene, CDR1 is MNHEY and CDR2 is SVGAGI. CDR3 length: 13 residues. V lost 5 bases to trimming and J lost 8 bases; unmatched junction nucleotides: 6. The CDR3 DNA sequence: TGTGCCAGCAGTCCATCGGGAGGATATGAGCAGTTCTTC. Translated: CASSPSGGYEQFF.

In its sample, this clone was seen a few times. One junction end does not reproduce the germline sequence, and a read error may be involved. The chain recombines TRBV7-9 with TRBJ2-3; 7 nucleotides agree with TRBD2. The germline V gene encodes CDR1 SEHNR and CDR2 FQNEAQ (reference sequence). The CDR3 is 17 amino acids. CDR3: CSSSASPSGPRADTQYF. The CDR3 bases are TGTTCCAGCAGCGCGTCCCCTAGCGGCCCCAGGGCAGATACGCAGTATTTT. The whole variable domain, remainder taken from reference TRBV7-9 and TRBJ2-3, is DTGVSQNPRHKITKRGQNVTFRCDPISEHNRLYWYRQTLGQGPEFLTYFQNEAQLEKSRLLSDRFSAERPKGSFSTLEIQRTEQGDSAMYLCSSSASPSGPRADTQYFGPGTRLTVL.

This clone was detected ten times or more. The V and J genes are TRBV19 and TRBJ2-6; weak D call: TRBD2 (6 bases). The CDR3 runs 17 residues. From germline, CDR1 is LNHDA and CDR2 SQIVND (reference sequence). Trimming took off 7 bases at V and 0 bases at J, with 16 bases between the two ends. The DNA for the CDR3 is TGTGCCAGTATGCGATCCAGGGACTCCTCTGGGGCCAACGTCCTGACTTTC. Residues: CASMRSRDSSGANVLTF.

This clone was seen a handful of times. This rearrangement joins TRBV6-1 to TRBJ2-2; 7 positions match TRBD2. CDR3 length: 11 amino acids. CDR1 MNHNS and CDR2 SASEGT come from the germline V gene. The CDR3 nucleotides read TGTGGGGGGGAGGGCCCCGGGGAGCTGTTTTTT. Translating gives CGGEGPGELFF.

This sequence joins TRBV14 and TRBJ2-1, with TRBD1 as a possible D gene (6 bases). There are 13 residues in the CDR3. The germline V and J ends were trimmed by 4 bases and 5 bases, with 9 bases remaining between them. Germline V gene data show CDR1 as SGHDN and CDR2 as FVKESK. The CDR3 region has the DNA TGTGCCAGCAGCCCGGACAGAAACAATGAGCAGTTCTTC. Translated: CASSPDRNNEQFF.

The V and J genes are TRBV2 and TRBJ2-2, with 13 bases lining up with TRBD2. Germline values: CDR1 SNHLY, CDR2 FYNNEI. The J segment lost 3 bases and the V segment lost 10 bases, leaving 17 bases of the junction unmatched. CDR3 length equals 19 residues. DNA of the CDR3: TGTGCCATTTCGCCCCGGACTAGCGGGAGCCAGTGGGACACCGGGGAGCTGTTTTTT. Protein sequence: CAISPRTSGSQWDTGELFF.

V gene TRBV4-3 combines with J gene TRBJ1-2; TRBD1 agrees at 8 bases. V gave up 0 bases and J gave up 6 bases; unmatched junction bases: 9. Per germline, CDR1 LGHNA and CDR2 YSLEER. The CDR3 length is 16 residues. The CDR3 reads CASSQEWARQGNGYTF. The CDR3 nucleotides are TGCGCCAGCAGCCAAGAGTGGGCCCGACAGGGGAATGGCTACACCTTC.

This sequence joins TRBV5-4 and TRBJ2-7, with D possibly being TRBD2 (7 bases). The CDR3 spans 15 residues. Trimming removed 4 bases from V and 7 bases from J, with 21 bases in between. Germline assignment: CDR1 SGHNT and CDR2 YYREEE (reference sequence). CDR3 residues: CASSTGGATAWEQYF. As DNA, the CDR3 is TGTGCCAGCAGCACGGGGGGCGCCACGGCATGGGAGCAGTACTTC. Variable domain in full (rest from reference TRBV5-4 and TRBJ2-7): ETGVTQSPTHLIKTRGQQVTLRCSSQSGHNTVSWYQQALGQGPQFIFQYYREEENGRGNFPPRFSGLQFPNYSSELNVNALELDDSALYLCASSTGGATAWEQYFGPGTRLTVT.

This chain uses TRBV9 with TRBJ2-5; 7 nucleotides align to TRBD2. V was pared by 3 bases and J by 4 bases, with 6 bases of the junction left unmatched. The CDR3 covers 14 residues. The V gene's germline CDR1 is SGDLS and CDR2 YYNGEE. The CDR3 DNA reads TGTGCCAGCAGCGGGGAGGGAAGGCGAGAGACCCAGTACTTC. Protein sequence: CASSGEGRRETQYF.

CDR3 sequence (DNA): TGTGCCAGCAGAAGGGACTCCAACTACGAGCAGTACTTC. Translating gives CASRRDSNYEQYF. This chain connects TRBV21-1 to TRBJ2-7; TRBD2 is taken as the D call from the table, unchecked against the DNA. TRBV21-1 is a pseudogene segment. The CDR3 covers 13 residues.

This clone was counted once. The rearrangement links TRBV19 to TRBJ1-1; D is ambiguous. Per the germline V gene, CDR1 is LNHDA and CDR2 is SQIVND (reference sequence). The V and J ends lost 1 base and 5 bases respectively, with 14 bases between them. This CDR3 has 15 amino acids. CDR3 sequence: CASSIGVTGGTEAFF. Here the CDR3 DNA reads TGTGCCAGTAGTATAGGGGTTACGGGTGGGACTGAAGCTTTCTTT.